This entry features one T cell receptor beta chain sequence. What this receptor recognizes is not known. Base quality data are lacking; no much larger clone is found one base away. Using the immunoSEQ assay, the TCR beta chain CDR3 regions were sequenced from genomic DNA. Rearranged VDJ segments were amplified with primers annealing to V and J segments. As for how the authors treated the data: The ImmunoSeq Analyzer software was used to calculate clonality and richness metrics. Fisher's exact test, supplemented by a beta-binomial method for added stringency, was applied to identify differentially abundant clones between regions. TCRdb took this table from immuneACCESS and kept in-frame rearrangements with V and J called. Such tables lack part of the clones; where checked against another copy, unresolved V genes explain under half of the gap, and the rest is unexplained. V, J and clone size derive from that table, while D and trimming were established from the DNA sequence. Within this sample are more than 6,000 clones, with roughly half of them counted one time only. The ten top clones hold roughly 13% of the sample.

The data were taken from a study of intratumoral heterogeneity in liver cancer. For the wider study: In the full cohort of roughly 14 patients, the median age was roughly 64 years and the majority of patients were male. To investigate intratumor heterogeneity, the study integrated RNA-seq, DNA sequencing, TCR-seq and SNP array data drawn from multiple regions of hepatocellular carcinoma specimens. The overall cohort comprised some 71 multiregional samples from about 15 HCC patients, with some 50 tumoral and roughly 20 adjacent nontumoral regions.

The CDR3 starts with the cysteine, ends with the phenylalanine, and has 14 residues. Only the CDR3 DNA stays, 42 bases, in frame from base 1. V loses 4 bases of germline sequence and J loses 3 bases, and the interval between the two ends is 11 bases. The germline V gene yields SGHDT for CDR1 and YYEEEE for CDR2. Samples labelled H came from distinct, geographically separated regions of the hepatocellular carcinoma nodule. All patients had early-stage hepatocellular carcinoma and received no therapy before surgical resection. The sampled areas showed no macroscopic signs of necrosis or hemorrhage. Multiple regions from a couple of patients underwent TCR sequencing (ImmunoSeq). Frozen tissue samples from resection were taken at least 1 cm away from one another. The DNeasy blood and tissue kit was used to extract genomic DNA from bulk tissue. Broader findings and caveats from the paper: Tumor region a in each sequenced patient had significantly more unique T-cell clonal expansions than region b. The authors acknowledged a relatively low patient number and under-sampled tumor-infiltrating lymphocyte representation as limitations. According to the report, TCR sequencing confirmed the RNA-seq-based estimates of regional differences in tumor-infiltrating lymphocyte burden. Overall T cell clonality did not differ significantly between tumor regions within either sequenced patient.

The specimen comprised tumor tissue, sampled before any cancer treatment. The TCR comes from a man aged 70-80 years with hepatocellular carcinoma. The chain couples TRBV5-6 to TRBJ1-3; the D segment cannot be called with confidence. The CDR3 protein sequence reads: CASSPLGSGNTIYF. The sequenced DNA: TGTGCCAGCAGCCCTCTCGGGAGTGGAAACACCATATATTTT.